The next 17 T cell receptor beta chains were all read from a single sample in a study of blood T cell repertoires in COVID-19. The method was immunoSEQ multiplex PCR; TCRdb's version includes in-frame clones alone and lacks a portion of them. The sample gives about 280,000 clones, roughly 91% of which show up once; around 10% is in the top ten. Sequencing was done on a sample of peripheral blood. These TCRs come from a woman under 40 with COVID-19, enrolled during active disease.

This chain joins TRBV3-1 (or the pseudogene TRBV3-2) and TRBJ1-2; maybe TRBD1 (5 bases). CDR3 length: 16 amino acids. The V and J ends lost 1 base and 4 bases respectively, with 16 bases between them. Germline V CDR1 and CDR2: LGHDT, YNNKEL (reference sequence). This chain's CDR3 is CASSQGGLPWGYGYTF. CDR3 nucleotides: TGTGCCAGCAGCCAAGGGGGACTCCCCTGGGGCTATGGCTACACCTTC.

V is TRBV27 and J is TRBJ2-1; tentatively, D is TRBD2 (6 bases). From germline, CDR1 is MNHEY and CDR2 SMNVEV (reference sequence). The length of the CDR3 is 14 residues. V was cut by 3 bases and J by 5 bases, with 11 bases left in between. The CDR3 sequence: CASSLTSGDNEQFF. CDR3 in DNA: TGTGCCAGCAGTTTGACTAGTGGCGACAATGAGCAGTTCTTC.

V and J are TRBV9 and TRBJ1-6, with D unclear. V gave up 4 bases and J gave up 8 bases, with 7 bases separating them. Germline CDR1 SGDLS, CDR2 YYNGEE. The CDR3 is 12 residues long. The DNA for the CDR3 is TGTGCCAGCAGCTCACTCGATTCACCCCTCCACTTT. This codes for CASSSLDSPLHF.

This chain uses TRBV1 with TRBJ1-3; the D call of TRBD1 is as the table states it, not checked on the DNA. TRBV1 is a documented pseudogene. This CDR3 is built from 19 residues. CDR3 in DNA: TGCACCAGCAGCCTATACATCCCGGGACAGGGAGGGAGAGGAAACACCATATATTTT. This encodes CTSSLYIPGQGGRGNTIYF.

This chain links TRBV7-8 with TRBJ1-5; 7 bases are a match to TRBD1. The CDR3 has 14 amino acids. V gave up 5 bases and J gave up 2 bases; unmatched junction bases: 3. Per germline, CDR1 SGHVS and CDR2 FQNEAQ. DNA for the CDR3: TGTGCCAGCAGCCGGGACAGTCGCAATCAGCCCCAGCATTTT. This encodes CASSRDSRNQPQHF.

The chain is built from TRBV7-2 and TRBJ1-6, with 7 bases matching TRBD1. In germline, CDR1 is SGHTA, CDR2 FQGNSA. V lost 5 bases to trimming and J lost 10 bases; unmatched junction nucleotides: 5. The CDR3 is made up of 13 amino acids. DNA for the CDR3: TGTGCCAGCAGCCGGGACAGTAAATCACCCCTCCACTTT. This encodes CASSRDSKSPLHF.

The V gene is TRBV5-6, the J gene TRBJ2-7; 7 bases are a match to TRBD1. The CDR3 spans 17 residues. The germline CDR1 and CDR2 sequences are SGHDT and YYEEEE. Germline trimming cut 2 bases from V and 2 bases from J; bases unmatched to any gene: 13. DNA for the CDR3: TGTGCCAGCAGCTTTGTAATTGCTGGACAGGCGACCTACGAGCAGTACTTC. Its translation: CASSFVIAGQATYEQYF.

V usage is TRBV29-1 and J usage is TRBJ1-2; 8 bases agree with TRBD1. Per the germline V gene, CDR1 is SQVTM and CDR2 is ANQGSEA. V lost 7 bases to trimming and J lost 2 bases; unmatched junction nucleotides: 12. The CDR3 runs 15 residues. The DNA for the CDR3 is TGCAGCGGGGGTCAGGGGGCGTCGGGGAACTATGGCTACACCTTC. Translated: CSGGQGASGNYGYTF.

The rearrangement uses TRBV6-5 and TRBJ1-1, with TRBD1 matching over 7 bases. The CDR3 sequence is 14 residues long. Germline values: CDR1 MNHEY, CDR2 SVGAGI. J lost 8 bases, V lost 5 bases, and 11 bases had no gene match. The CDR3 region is CASSPRQGGGEAFF. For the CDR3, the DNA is TGTGCCAGCAGTCCGCGACAGGGAGGTGGAGAAGCTTTCTTT.

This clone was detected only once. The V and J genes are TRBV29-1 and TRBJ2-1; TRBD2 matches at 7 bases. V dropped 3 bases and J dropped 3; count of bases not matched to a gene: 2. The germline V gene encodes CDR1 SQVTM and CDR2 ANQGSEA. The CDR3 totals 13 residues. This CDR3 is CSVEWGGYNEQFF. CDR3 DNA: TGCAGCGTTGAGTGGGGGGGCTACAATGAGCAGTTCTTC.

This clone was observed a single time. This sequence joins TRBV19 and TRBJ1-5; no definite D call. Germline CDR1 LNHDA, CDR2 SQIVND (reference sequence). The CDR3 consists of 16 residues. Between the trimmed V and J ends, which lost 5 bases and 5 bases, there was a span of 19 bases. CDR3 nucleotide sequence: TGTGCCAGTAGTTGGCCCGCGGGAGAACTCGATCAGCCCCAGCATTTT. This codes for CASSWPAGELDQPQHF.

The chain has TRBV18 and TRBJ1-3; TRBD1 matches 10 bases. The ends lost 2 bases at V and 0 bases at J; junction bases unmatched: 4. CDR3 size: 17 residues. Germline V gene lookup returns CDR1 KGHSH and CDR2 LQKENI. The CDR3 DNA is TGTGCCAGCTCACCAGGGACAGGGGATTACTCTGGAAACACCATATATTTT. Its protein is CASSPGTGDYSGNTIYF.

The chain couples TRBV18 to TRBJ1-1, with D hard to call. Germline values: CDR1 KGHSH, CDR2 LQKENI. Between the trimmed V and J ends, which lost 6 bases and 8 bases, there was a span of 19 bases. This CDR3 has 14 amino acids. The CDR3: CASSPSSRAREAFF. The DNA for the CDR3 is TGTGCCAGCTCCCCGAGTTCGAGGGCGCGGGAAGCTTTCTTT.

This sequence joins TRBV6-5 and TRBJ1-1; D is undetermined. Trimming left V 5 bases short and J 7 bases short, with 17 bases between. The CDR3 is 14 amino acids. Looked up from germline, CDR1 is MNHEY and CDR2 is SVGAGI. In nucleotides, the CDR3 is TGTGCCAGCAGTCGCTTCCCGGGTTTGGATGAAGCTTTCTTT. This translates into CASSRFPGLDEAFF.

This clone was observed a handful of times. The CDR3 bases are TGCGCCAGCAGCGAGAGGGCGCGCACTTTATCCGCCTACGAGCAGTACTTC. Protein sequence: CASSERARTLSAYEQYF. The chain couples TRBV5-1 to TRBJ2-7, with TRBD2 as a possible D gene (5 bases). The length of the CDR3 is 17 residues. Germline CDR1 and CDR2: SGHRS and YFSETQ. V lost 4 bases, J lost 2 bases, and 22 bases lay in between.

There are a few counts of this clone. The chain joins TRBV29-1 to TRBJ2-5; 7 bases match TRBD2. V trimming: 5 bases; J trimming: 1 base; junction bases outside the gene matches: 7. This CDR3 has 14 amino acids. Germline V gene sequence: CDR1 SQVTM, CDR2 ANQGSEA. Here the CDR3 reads CSVRAGVSQETQYF. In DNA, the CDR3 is TGCAGCGTTCGTGCGGGGGTCTCCCAAGAGACCCAGTACTTC. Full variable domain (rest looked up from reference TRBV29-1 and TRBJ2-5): SAVISQKPSRDICQRGTSLTIQCQVDSQVTMMFWYRQQPGQSLTLIATANQGSEATYESGFVIDKFPISRPNLTFSTLTVSNMSPEDSSIYLCSVRAGVSQETQYFGPGTRLLVL.

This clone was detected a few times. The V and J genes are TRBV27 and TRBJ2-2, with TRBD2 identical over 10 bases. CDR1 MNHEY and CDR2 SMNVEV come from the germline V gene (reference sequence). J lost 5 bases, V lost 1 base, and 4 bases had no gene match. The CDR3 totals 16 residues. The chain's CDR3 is CASSLLLAGRTGELFF. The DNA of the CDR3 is TGTGCCAGCAGTTTATTACTAGCGGGGCGTACCGGGGAGCTGTTTTTT.